Only a few counts were recorded for the clone carrying this TCR beta chain. What it binds is not known. The data were obtained in a study of post-analysis software for immune sequencing data. Study results and caveats: There were five TRBV segments more frequent in patients than controls, and TRBV5-6, TRBV5-1 and TRBV20-1 were among them. When compared against controls, multiple sclerosis patients showed significantly lower normalized Chao1 diversity.

The CDR3 has 12 residues. The V gene lost 2 bases and the J gene lost 6 bases, with 5 bases spanning the gap. From germline, CDR1 is KGHSH and CDR2 LQKENI. Unique-molecular-identifier-tagged TCR beta cDNA libraries were used. Some 500,000 cDNA molecules were recovered from an input of roughly 0.85 to 10 million T cells. TCRdb re-called the PCR reads through MiXCR, storing one row per CDR3 protein. The repertoire holds roughly 410,000 distinct CDR3 sequences, with 30% to 45% as singletons. The sequenced sample was blood. The chain combines TRBV18 with TRBJ2-1; D not certain. The TCR sequence derives from a girl aged 10 to 17 with multiple sclerosis. The CDR3 loop reads CASSPRVNEQFF. CDR3 nucleotides: TGTGCCAGCTCACCAAGGGTCAATGAGCAGTTCTTC. Supplemented by reference TRBV18 and TRBJ2-1, the full variable domain reads NAGVMQNPRHLVRRRGQEARLRCSPMKGHSHVYWYRQLPEEGLKFMVYLQKENIIDESGMPKERFSAEFPKEGPSILRIQQVVRGDSAAYFCASSPRVNEQFFGPGTRLTVL.